One and the same sample provided the 6 T cell receptor beta chains below, sequenced in a study of identical twins. Each CDR3 protein gets one entry after TCRdb re-called the 5' RACE reads with MiXCR. Of 650,000 to 800,000 distinct CDR3 sequences listed, about 9.4% are singletons. These data are also associated with another study on yellow fever vaccine responses in identical twins.

The specimen sequenced was PBMCs. These receptors originate from a woman aged 18-29 years in good health.

V is TRBV6-6 and J is TRBJ2-1, with D perhaps matching TRBD1 (5 bases). Germline lookup yields CDR1 MNHNY and CDR2 SVGAGI (reference sequence). With 5 bases removed from V and 10 bases from J, the gap between germline ends came to 12 bases. There are 12 residues in the CDR3. The CDR3 spells CASSTNPGEQFF. The CDR3 DNA sequence: TGTGCCAGCAGTACCAATCCAGGGGAGCAGTTCTTC.

The J gene is TRBJ2-4, the V gene TRBV6-1, with unresolved D. Germline V gene sequence: CDR1 MNHNS, CDR2 SASEGT. V gave up 8 bases and J gave up 5 bases, with 16 bases separating them. This CDR3 comprises 14 residues. The CDR3 nucleotides read TGTGCCAGCGGGCCTGTACTCTTTGAAAACATTCAGTACTTC. Amino acids: CASGPVLFENIQYF.

This clonotype was detected only a few times. The V gene is TRBV6-2 or TRBV6-3, the J gene TRBJ1-1, with D possibly matching TRBD1 (6 bases). The CDR3 spans 16 residues. Trimming removed 1 base from V and 4 bases from J, with 16 bases in between. Germline CDR1 reads MNHEY; CDR2 reads SVGEGT. The CDR3 DNA follows: TGTGCCAGCAGTTACTGGGACATTATGTCGAGCACTGAAGCTTTCTTT. Protein sequence: CASSYWDIMSSTEAFF.

This clonotype came up many times. J is TRBJ2-7 and V is TRBV27, with 8 bases that match TRBD2. CDR3 length: 13 amino acids. CDR1 MNHEY and CDR2 SMNVEV come from the germline V gene (reference sequence). V dropped 3 bases and J dropped 2; count of bases not matched to a gene: 0. CDR3 amino acids: CASSLTSAYEQYF. CDR3 nucleotide sequence: TGTGCCAGCAGTTTGACTAGCGCCTACGAGCAGTACTTC.

The table lists this clonotype with many counts. The V and J genes are TRBV7-2 and TRBJ2-5; possibly TRBD1 for D (5 bases). V was shortened by 5 bases and J by 5 bases, with 18 bases between the two germline ends. Germline values: CDR1 SGHTA, CDR2 FQGNSA. The CDR3 covers 15 residues. The CDR3 nucleotides read TGTGCCAGCAGCGCCACCAGCAGGGTTTGGGAGACCCAGTACTTC. As protein: CASSATSRVWETQYF.

This sequence joins TRBV6-2 or TRBV6-3 and TRBJ2-1; 7 bases line up with TRBD2. The ends lost 6 bases at V and 0 bases at J; junction bases unmatched: 17. The CDR3 is 19 amino acids. Germline V gene data show CDR1 as MNHEY and CDR2 as SVGEGT. The CDR3 protein is CASRITSAISGGSYNEQFF. The CDR3 coding sequence is TGTGCCAGCAGGATTACTAGCGCAATTTCGGGAGGCTCCTACAATGAGCAGTTCTTC.